This T cell receptor beta chain was captured by sequencing in a study of T cell responses to AZD1222 COVID-19 vaccine. Some clones are missing from TCRdb's copy, which holds only in-frame ones; the method was immunoSEQ multiplex PCR. Among 150,000 to 200,000 clones listed, about 90% were seen once. Study-wide results and limits: Increased Spike-specific TCR breadth and depth were observed after two AZD1222 doses.

Germline CDR1 reads SGHTA; CDR2 reads FQGNSA. V was shortened by 5 bases and J by 3 bases, with 7 bases between the two germline ends. The CDR3 is 12 amino acids. Of note for this clone: Its cognate antigen is unknown.

The starting material was peripheral blood, obtained 28 days after the second AZD1222 dose. V and J are TRBV7-2 and TRBJ1-1; D unclear. The TCR was taken from an adult who received the AZD1222 COVID-19 vaccine. The CDR3 DNA reads as TGTGCCAGCAGCCAAACCTACACTGAAGCTTTCTTT. Residues: CASSQTYTEAFF.